This T cell receptor (beta chain) was captured by sequencing in a study of Graves' ophthalmopathy and Graves' hyperthyroidism. The overall study: Peripheral blood sampling preceded any treatment and occurred at initial diagnosis. Study results and caveats: A 13-signature model separated ophthalmopathy from stable hyperthyroidism, reaching about 90% sensitivity and roughly 81% specificity cross-validated.

CDR1 and CDR2 (germline): SGHVS, FQNEAQ. The length of the CDR3 is 15 residues. V was clipped by 5 bases and J by 7 bases, with 20 bases between them. About this clonotype: The antigen remains unidentified.

Scientists amplified the TCR beta CDR3 regions from RNA transcripts. Second-round multiplex PCR came after first-round RT-PCR with HTBI primers. Via MiXCR, TCRdb re-called the multiplex PCR reads, giving one row per CDR3 protein. The sample consists of some 410,000 distinct CDR3 sequences, roughly 21% of them appearing once. Ineligible for inclusion were patients with other autoimmune diseases, uncontrolled infections, pregnancy or lactation. The sequence was collected from a woman under 30 with stable Graves' hyperthyroidism. Material for sequencing was peripheral blood. V and J are TRBV7-8 and TRBJ2-5, with TRBD2 as a possible D gene (6 bases). The CDR3: CASSADRGNKGTQYF. DNA for the CDR3: TGTGCCAGCAGCGCCGACCGGGGGAACAAGGGGACCCAGTACTTC.